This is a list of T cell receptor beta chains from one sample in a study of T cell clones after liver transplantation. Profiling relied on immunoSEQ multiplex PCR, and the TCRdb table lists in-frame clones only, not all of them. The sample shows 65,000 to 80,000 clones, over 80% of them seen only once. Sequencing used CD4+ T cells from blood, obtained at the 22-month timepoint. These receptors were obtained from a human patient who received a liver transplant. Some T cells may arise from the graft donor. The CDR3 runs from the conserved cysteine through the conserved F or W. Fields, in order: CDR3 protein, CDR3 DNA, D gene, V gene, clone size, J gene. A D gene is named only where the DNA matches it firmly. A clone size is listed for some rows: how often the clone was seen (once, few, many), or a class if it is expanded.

CDR3 protein: CASSEPRSRSQETQYF; CDR3 DNA: TGTGCCAGCAGTGAACCCCGGTCCCGAAGTCAAGAGACCCAGTACTTC; D gene: -; V gene: TRBV6-1; clone size: -; J gene: TRBJ2-5
CDR3 protein: CGAGLARGGQYF; CDR3 DNA: TGTGGCGCGGGTCTAGCGAGGGGTGGGCAGTACTTC; D gene: -; V gene: TRBV27; clone size: -; J gene: TRBJ2-7
CDR3 protein: CASSLRTGGSSGANVLTF; CDR3 DNA: TGTGCCAGCAGCCTTCGGACAGGGGGAAGCTCTGGGGCCAACGTCCTGACTTTC; D gene: TRBD1; V gene: TRBV9; clone size: -; J gene: TRBJ2-6
CDR3 protein: CASSASGGPQETQYF; CDR3 DNA: TGTGCCAGCAGCGCCAGCGGGGGGCCACAAGAGACCCAGTACTTC; D gene: TRBD2; V gene: TRBV9; clone size: -; J gene: TRBJ2-5
CDR3 protein: CASSPRGDQPQHF; CDR3 DNA: TGTGCCAGCAGCCCGAGGGGGGATCAGCCCCAGCATTTT; D gene: -; V gene: TRBV7-2; clone size: few; J gene: TRBJ1-5
CDR3 protein: CASSIEGLGNQPQHF; CDR3 DNA: TGTGCCAGTAGTATAGAAGGGTTGGGCAATCAGCCCCAGCATTTT; D gene: -; V gene: TRBV19; clone size: -; J gene: TRBJ1-5
CDR3 protein: CASSLLSGDEQYF; CDR3 DNA: TGTGCCAGCAGCTTATTATCCGGGGACGAGCAGTACTTC; D gene: -; V gene: TRBV5-4; clone size: -; J gene: TRBJ2-7
CDR3 protein: CASSSDRVGYTF; CDR3 DNA: TGTGCCAGCTCATCAGACAGGGTAGGCTACACCTTC; D gene: TRBD1; V gene: TRBV18; clone size: -; J gene: TRBJ1-2
CDR3 protein: CASSGLAGGETQYF; CDR3 DNA: TGTGCCAGCAGTGGACTAGCGGGAGGAGAGACCCAGTACTTC; D gene: TRBD2; V gene: TRBV6-1; clone size: -; J gene: TRBJ2-5
CDR3 protein: CASREMQGSSTEAFF; CDR3 DNA: TGTGCCAGCAGGGAGATGCAGGGTAGCAGCACTGAAGCTTTCTTT; D gene: -; V gene: TRBV28; clone size: -; J gene: TRBJ1-1
CDR3 protein: CSAYYNYGYTF; CDR3 DNA: TGCAGTGCGTATTACAACTATGGCTACACCTTC; D gene: -; V gene: TRBV20-1; clone size: -; J gene: TRBJ1-2
CDR3 protein: CASSVDHSGNTIYF; CDR3 DNA: TGTGCCAGCAGCGTAGACCACTCTGGAAACACCATATATTTT; D gene: -; V gene: TRBV9; clone size: -; J gene: TRBJ1-3
CDR3 protein: CASSLWVVTGRYGNQPQHF; CDR3 DNA: TGTGCCAGCAGCTTGTGGGTGGTGACAGGGCGTTATGGCAATCAGCCCCAGCATTTT; D gene: TRBD1; V gene: TRBV5-6; clone size: few; J gene: TRBJ1-5
CDR3 protein: CASASQTGDTGELFF; CDR3 DNA: TGTGCCAGCGCCTCCCAAACAGGGGACACCGGGGAGCTGTTTTTT; D gene: TRBD1; V gene: TRBV9; clone size: -; J gene: TRBJ2-2
CDR3 protein: CAISEDSYQPQHF; CDR3 DNA: TGTGCCATCAGTGAAGACAGCTATCAGCCCCAGCATTTT; D gene: -; V gene: TRBV10-3; clone size: few; J gene: TRBJ1-5
CDR3 protein: CASSATSGQETQYF; CDR3 DNA: TGTGCCAGCAGCGCGACTAGCGGACAAGAGACCCAGTACTTC; D gene: TRBD2; V gene: TRBV13; clone size: -; J gene: TRBJ2-5
CDR3 protein: CASSHTGGANEKLFF; CDR3 DNA: TGTGCCAGCAGTCATACAGGGGGCGCGAATGAAAAACTGTTTTTT; D gene: TRBD1; V gene: TRBV6-6; clone size: -; J gene: TRBJ1-4
CDR3 protein: CASSDRGNTGELFF; CDR3 DNA: TGTGCCAGCAGCGATCGAGGGAACACCGGGGAGCTGTTTTTT; D gene: -; V gene: TRBV9; clone size: -; J gene: TRBJ2-2
CDR3 protein: CASSPRTSGGTDTQYF; CDR3 DNA: TGTGCCAGCTCACCTCGAACTAGCGGGGGCACAGATACGCAGTATTTT; D gene: TRBD2; V gene: TRBV18; clone size: -; J gene: TRBJ2-3
CDR3 protein: CASSPTGGTQYF; CDR3 DNA: TGTGCCAGCTCACCCACAGGCGGGACCCAGTACTTC; D gene: -; V gene: TRBV18; clone size: -; J gene: TRBJ2-5
CDR3 protein: CASSAEDRAYEQYF; CDR3 DNA: TGTGCCAGTAGTGCAGAGGACAGGGCCTACGAGCAGTACTTC; D gene: TRBD1; V gene: TRBV19; clone size: once; J gene: TRBJ2-7
CDR3 protein: CASRNTGELFF; CDR3 DNA: TGTGCCAGCAGGAACACCGGGGAGCTGTTTTTT; D gene: -; V gene: TRBV6-5; clone size: -; J gene: TRBJ2-2
CDR3 protein: CASSGPNSGGGDTQYF; CDR3 DNA: TGTGCCAGCAGCGGCCCCAATAGCGGGGGTGGAGATACGCAGTATTTT; D gene: TRBD2; V gene: TRBV7-3; clone size: -; J gene: TRBJ2-3
CDR3 protein: CASSQQLQGPGEKLFF; CDR3 DNA: TGTGCCAGCAGCCAGCAGTTACAGGGGCCGGGTGAAAAACTGTTTTTT; D gene: TRBD1; V gene: TRBV7-2; clone size: -; J gene: TRBJ1-4
CDR3 protein: CASSLQASGANVLTF; CDR3 DNA: TGTGCCAGCAGCCTTCAGGCATCTGGGGCCAACGTCCTGACTTTC; D gene: -; V gene: TRBV7-6; clone size: -; J gene: TRBJ2-6
CDR3 protein: CASNLYWDRDQPQHF; CDR3 DNA: TGTGCCAGTAATTTATATTGGGACAGGGATCAGCCCCAGCATTTT; D gene: TRBD1; V gene: TRBV19; clone size: -; J gene: TRBJ1-5
CDR3 protein: CASSQEGQGWVYGYTF; CDR3 DNA: TGCGCCAGCAGCCAAGAAGGGCAGGGGTGGGTCTATGGCTACACCTTC; D gene: -; V gene: TRBV4-3; clone size: -; J gene: TRBJ1-2
CDR3 protein: CASRRDSTEAFF; CDR3 DNA: TGTGCCAGCAGACGGGACAGCACTGAAGCTTTCTTT; D gene: TRBD1; V gene: TRBV7-9; clone size: once; J gene: TRBJ1-1
CDR3 protein: CASTLDNRVGVTGELFF; CDR3 DNA: TGTGCCAGCACCCTCGACAACAGGGTCGGGGTGACCGGGGAGCTGTTTTTT; D gene: -; V gene: TRBV11-2; clone size: -; J gene: TRBJ2-2
CDR3 protein: CASSSRESTNEKLFF; CDR3 DNA: TGTGCCAGCAGCTCCCGTGAGTCAACTAATGAAAAACTGTTTTTT; D gene: -; V gene: TRBV5-5; clone size: -; J gene: TRBJ1-4
CDR3 protein: CASSVSPVGSGANVLTF; CDR3 DNA: TGTGCCAGCAGCGTCTCTCCAGTCGGCTCTGGGGCCAACGTCCTGACTTTC; D gene: -; V gene: TRBV7-2; clone size: -; J gene: TRBJ2-6